This TCR beta chain was identified in a study of blood T cells in healthy people across ages. General study points: Diversity was estimated from one million T cells, and these estimates were considered underestimates. PBMCs that were unsorted prevented a conclusive naive versus antigen-experienced comparison.

The CDR3 is 12 amino acids. Germline V gives CDR1 DFQATT, CDR2 SNEGSKA (reference sequence). V gave up 6 bases and J gave up 3 bases, with 12 bases separating them. This clonotype was counted only a few times. Its matching antigen is unknown. Each of the donors had approximately 10 milliliters of peripheral blood drawn into EDTA-treated Vacutainer tubes. PCR was performed a second time for roughly 6 to 12 cycles using a sample-barcoded 5' primer and a J-beta primer mix. MiXCR was run by TCRdb on the 5' RACE reads, yielding one entry per CDR3 protein. The table has 800,000 to 950,000 distinct CDR3 sequences, around 48% seen once.

The sequence derives from a man aged 25-45 years in good health. The sequenced sample consisted of blood. V gene TRBV20-1 combines with J gene TRBJ2-7; D not certain. CDR3 residues: CSAAQLHYEQYF. DNA for the CDR3: TGCAGTGCGGCTCAACTACACTACGAGCAGTACTTC.